One and the same sample provided the 14 T cell receptor beta chains below, sequenced in a study of cytotoxic CD8 clonotypes in ibrutinib-treated CLL. Clones were sequenced by immunoSEQ multiplex PCR, and TCRdb holds only the in-frame ones, with some missing. The repertoire holds roughly 300,000 clones, with approximately 76% as singletons. The sequences come from PBMCs, collected at disease progression, from a patient treated with ibrutinib. The receptors originated from a human donor with chronic lymphocytic leukemia.

This clone occurred once. The chain joins TRBV11-2 to TRBJ2-5; D is undetermined. V lost 4 bases and J lost 2, with 14 bases in between. This CDR3 is 15 amino acids long. Germline V gene lookup returns CDR1 SGHAT and CDR2 FQNNGV. The CDR3 DNA reads as TGTGCCAGCAGCTCTAGTGGACGGTTGCAAGAGACCCAGTACTTC. This translates into CASSSSGRLQETQYF. Full variable domain (missing parts from reference TRBV11-2 and TRBJ2-5): EAGVAQSPRYKIIEKRQSVAFWCNPISGHATLYWYQQILGQGPKLLIQFQNNGVVDDSQLPKDRFSAERLKGVDSTLKIQPAKLEDSAVYLCASSSSGRLQETQYFGPGTRLLVL.

For this clone: Sequence at one end of the junction differs from germline and may be a read error. The V and J genes are TRBV2 and TRBJ1-1; 10 bases are shared with TRBD1. Germline V gene data show CDR1 as SNHLY and CDR2 as FYNNEI. CDR3 length equals 15 residues. CDR3 region: CASSDRTGGNSEAFF. The CDR3 DNA sequence: TGTGCCAGCAGCGACCGGACAGGGGGGAACTCTGAAGCTTTCTTT.

This chain joins TRBV5-1 and TRBJ2-7; 10 positions match TRBD1. CDR3 length equals 18 residues. J gave up 1 base and V 2 bases, and 12 bases lay outside the gene matches. Per germline, CDR1 SGHRS and CDR2 YFSETQ. The CDR3 loop reads CASSFYSAGQGVSYEQYF. For the CDR3, the DNA is TGCGCCAGCAGCTTTTATTCCGCTGGACAGGGGGTGTCCTACGAGCAGTACTTC.

This clone was observed once. The chain links TRBV5-1 to TRBJ2-7, with D perhaps TRBD1 (7 bases). With 4 bases removed from V and 5 bases from J, the gap between germline ends came to 13 bases. CDR3 length equals 13 residues. Germline CDR1 is SGHRS and CDR2 is YFSETQ. Here the CDR3 DNA reads TGCGCCAGCAGCGGAGGGACAGTCAACGAGCAGTACTTC. It encodes CASSGGTVNEQYF.

The chain combines TRBV9 with TRBJ2-3, with 7 bases lining up with TRBD1. V shed 2 bases and J 3 bases; nucleotides not matched to a gene: 3. The CDR3 consists of 14 residues. Germline V gene data show CDR1 as SGDLS and CDR2 as YYNGEE. DNA of the CDR3: TGTGCCAGCAGCGTCAGCAGGGGGACAGATACGCAGTATTTT. Translating it yields CASSVSRGTDTQYF. Full variable domain (remainder filled in from reference TRBV9 and TRBJ2-3): DSGVTQTPKHLITATGQRVTLRCSPRSGDLSVYWYQQSLDQGLQFLIQYYNGEERAKGNILERFSAQQFPDLHSELNLSSLELGDSALYFCASSVSRGTDTQYFGPGTRLTVL.

The V gene is TRBV11-3, the J gene TRBJ2-5; no clear D. CDR3 length: 11 residues. Trimming cost V 5 bases and J 3 bases, with 4 bases left between them. Per the germline V gene, CDR1 is SGHNT and CDR2 is YENEEA. The CDR3 DNA reads as TGTGCCAGCAGCGCGGAAGAGACCCAGTACTTC. Amino acid sequence: CASSAEETQYF.

This chain uses TRBV4-3 with TRBJ2-7, with a possible D match to TRBD1 (5 bases). Trimming shortened V by 1 base and J by 2 bases, and 24 bases separated the two germline ends. Germline V lookup: CDR1 LGHNA, CDR2 YSLEER. CDR3 size: 19 residues. For the CDR3, the DNA is TGCGCCAGCAGCCAAGGACTCCACCAGGGCCTTAGGTTTCCCTACGAGCAGTACTTC. As protein: CASSQGLHQGLRFPYEQYF.

The chain couples TRBV19 to TRBJ2-5; 11 nucleotides match TRBD1. The CDR3 has 15 residues. With 5 bases clipped from V and 4 bases from J, the junction kept 6 bases outside the gene matches. Per the germline V gene, CDR1 is LNHDA and CDR2 is SQIVND (reference sequence). CDR3 in DNA: TGTGCCAGTAGTTGGACAGGGGGCTGGGGAGAGACCCAGTACTTC. Protein product: CASSWTGGWGETQYF.

V usage is TRBV19 and J usage is TRBJ2-5; no definite D call. There are 13 residues in the CDR3. Germline-derived CDR1 and CDR2 are LNHDA and SQIVND (reference sequence). V was shortened by 3 bases and J by 2 bases, with 7 bases between the two germline ends. The DNA of the CDR3 is TGTGCCAGTAGTATGGATAGACAAGAGACCCAGTACTTC. This encodes CASSMDRQETQYF.

The V call is TRBV6-1, the J call TRBJ2-3; D might be TRBD1 (9 bases). V gave up 3 bases and J gave up 12 bases, with 28 bases separating them. CDR1 MNHNS and CDR2 SASEGT come from the germline V gene. The length of the CDR3 is 17 residues. The CDR3 here is CASSEGGFSGTGLSQYF. In nucleotides, the CDR3 is TGTGCCAGCAGTGAGGGCGGATTTAGCGGGACAGGGTTATCACAGTATTTT.

A word on this clone: This CDR3 is also generated by other DNA sequences in the sample. The chain couples TRBV27 to TRBJ2-3; no clear D gene. V lost 6 bases and J lost 3, with 10 bases in between. The CDR3 extends over 13 amino acids. The germline V gene has CDR1 MNHEY and CDR2 SMNVEV (reference sequence). This CDR3 reads CASSLLGTDTQYF. CDR3 nucleotides: TGTGCCAGCAGCCTTCTGGGTACAGATACGCAGTATTTT.

The CDR3 region is CATSRDDWVGGGREQYF. CDR3 coding DNA: TGTGCCACCAGCAGAGATGATTGGGTGGGCGGGGGTCGGGAGCAGTACTTC. This chain connects TRBV15 to TRBJ2-7; TRBD2 aligns across 7 bases. The CDR3 has 17 amino acids. Germline V gene lookup returns CDR1 LNHNV and CDR2 YYDKDF (reference sequence). V gave up 0 bases and J gave up 7 bases; unmatched junction bases: 15.

V is TRBV7-2 and J is TRBJ2-7; 8 bases line up with TRBD1. Germline-derived CDR1 and CDR2 are SGHTA and FQGNSA. This CDR3 region has 16 residues. Losses at the gene ends were 1 base for V and 6 bases for J; bases not matched to a gene: 11. CDR3 sequence: CASSLVSTDRVVEQYF. The CDR3 nucleotides read TGTGCCAGCAGCTTAGTATCCACGGACAGGGTTGTCGAGCAGTACTTC.

This clone showed up just a few times. The chain has TRBV5-4 and TRBJ1-1, with TRBD1 identical over 10 bases. The CDR3 is 14 residues long. Unmatched junction bases numbered 3, after V lost 4 bases and J lost 3 bases. CDR1 SGHNT and CDR2 YYREEE come from the germline V gene (reference sequence). Here the CDR3 reads CASSRGTGDTEAFF. Written as DNA, the CDR3 is TGTGCCAGCAGCCGCGGGACAGGGGACACTGAAGCTTTCTTT.